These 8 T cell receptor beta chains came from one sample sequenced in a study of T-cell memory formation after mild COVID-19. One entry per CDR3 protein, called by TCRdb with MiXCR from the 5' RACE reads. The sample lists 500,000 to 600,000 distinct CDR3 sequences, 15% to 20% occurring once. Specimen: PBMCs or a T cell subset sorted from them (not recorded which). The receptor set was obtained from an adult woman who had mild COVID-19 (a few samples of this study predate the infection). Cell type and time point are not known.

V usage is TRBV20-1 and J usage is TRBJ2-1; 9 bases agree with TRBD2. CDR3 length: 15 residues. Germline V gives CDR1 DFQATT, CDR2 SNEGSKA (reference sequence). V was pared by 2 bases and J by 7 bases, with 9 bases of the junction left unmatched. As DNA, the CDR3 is TGCAGTGCTAGAACTAGCGGGCTGCGTAGGAATGAGCAGTTCTTC. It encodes CSARTSGLRRNEQFF.

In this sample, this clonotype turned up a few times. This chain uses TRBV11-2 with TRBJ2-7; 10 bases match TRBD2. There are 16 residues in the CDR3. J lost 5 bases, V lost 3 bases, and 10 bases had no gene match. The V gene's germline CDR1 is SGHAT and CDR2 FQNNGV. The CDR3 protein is CASSFPRLAGEDEQYF. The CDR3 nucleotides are TGTGCCAGCAGCTTCCCCCGGCTAGCGGGAGAGGACGAGCAGTACTTC.

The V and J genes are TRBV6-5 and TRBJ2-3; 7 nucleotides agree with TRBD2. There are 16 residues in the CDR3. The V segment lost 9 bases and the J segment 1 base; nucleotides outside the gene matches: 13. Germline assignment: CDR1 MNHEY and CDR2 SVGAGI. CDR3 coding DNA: TGTGCCAGAAGCCCACCCTCGGGGGGACGCACAGATACGCAGTATTTT. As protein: CARSPPSGGRTDTQYF.

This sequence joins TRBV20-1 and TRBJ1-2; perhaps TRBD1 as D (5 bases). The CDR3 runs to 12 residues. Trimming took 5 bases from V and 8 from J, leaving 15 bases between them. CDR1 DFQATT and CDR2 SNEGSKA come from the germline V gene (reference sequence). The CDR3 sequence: CSAARDGGGYTF. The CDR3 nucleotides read TGCAGTGCTGCCAGGGACGGGGGGGGCTACACCTTC.

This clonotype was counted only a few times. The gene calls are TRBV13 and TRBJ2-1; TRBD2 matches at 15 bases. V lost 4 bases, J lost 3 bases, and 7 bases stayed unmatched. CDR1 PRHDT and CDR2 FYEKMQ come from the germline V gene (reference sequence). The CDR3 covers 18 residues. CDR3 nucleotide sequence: TGTGCCAGCAGCTCGGGGACTAGCGGGGGGATGATCTACAATGAGCAGTTCTTC. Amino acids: CASSSGTSGGMIYNEQFF.

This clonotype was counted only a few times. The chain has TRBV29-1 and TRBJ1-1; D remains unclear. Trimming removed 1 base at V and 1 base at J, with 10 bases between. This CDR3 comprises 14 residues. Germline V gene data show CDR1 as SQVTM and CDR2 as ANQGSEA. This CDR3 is CSVEVVGTNTEAFF. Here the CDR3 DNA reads TGCAGCGTTGAAGTTGTGGGTACGAACACTGAAGCTTTCTTT.

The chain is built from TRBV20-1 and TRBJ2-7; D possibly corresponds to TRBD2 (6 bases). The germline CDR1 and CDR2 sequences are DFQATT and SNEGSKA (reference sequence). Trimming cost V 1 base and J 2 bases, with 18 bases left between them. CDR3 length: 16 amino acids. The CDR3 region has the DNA TGCAGTGCTAGAGGCCCCGGGACTGCCAACACCTACGAGCAGTACTTC. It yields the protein CSARGPGTANTYEQYF.

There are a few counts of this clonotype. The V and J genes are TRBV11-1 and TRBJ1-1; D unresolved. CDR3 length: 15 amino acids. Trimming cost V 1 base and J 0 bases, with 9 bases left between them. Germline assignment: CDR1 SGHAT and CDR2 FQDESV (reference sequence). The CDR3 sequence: CASSLGRRMNTEAFF. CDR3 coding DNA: TGTGCCAGCAGCTTAGGAAGACGGATGAACACTGAAGCTTTCTTT.